A single T cell receptor beta chain is shown here with its context. The data are from a study of blood T cell repertoires in COVID-19. About the research overall: The United States, Italy and Spain supplied acute and convalescent COVID-19 samples. T cells, B-cell-depleted T cells, or PBMCs supplied cDNA or gDNA.

Authors' methods: Amplifying reference gene primers gave estimates of nucleated cell counts. Sequencing used immunoSEQ multiplex PCR; TCRdb keeps in-frame clones, though not all of them. That table gives V, J and clone size, and the DNA gave D and trimming. The table records approximately 99,000 clones, around 87% of them present only once. CDR1 is SGHTA and CDR2 is FQGNSA in the germline V gene. The trim removed 5 bases at V and 8 bases at J, leaving 11 bases unmatched. CDR3 length: 16 residues. The sample consisted of peripheral blood. This chain uses TRBV7-2 with TRBJ2-1; 11 nucleotides align to TRBD2. This TCR came from a human donor in a cohort sampled during active COVID-19. The CDR3 reads CASSQGNSGRGHEQFF. The CDR3 nucleotides are TGTGCCAGCAGCCAGGGGAATAGCGGGAGGGGTCATGAGCAGTTCTTC.